These 29 T cell receptor beta chains share one sample of origin, sequenced in a study of blood T cell repertoires in COVID-19. Data came from immunoSEQ multiplex PCR; TCRdb stores just in-frame clones and leaves some out. The data hold hundreds of thousands of clones, with 80% to 90% observed a single time. Sequenced input: peripheral blood. These TCRs come from a woman aged 25 to 39 with active or convalescent COVID-19.

Regarding this clone: A read error may account for a junction end that differs from germline. J is TRBJ2-5 and V is TRBV2; no clear D. The CDR3 covers 10 residues. Germline V lookup: CDR1 SNHLY, CDR2 FYNNEI. CDR3 protein: CASSAFGYDF. The CDR3 DNA sequence: TGTGCCAGCAGTGCTTTCGGGTATGACTTC.

The chain combines TRBV27 with TRBJ1-1; 8 bases match TRBD1. The ends lost 6 bases at V and 1 base at J; junction bases unmatched: 7. The CDR3 is 15 amino acids. Germline V gene sequence: CDR1 MNHEY, CDR2 SMNVEV (reference sequence). The CDR3 coding sequence is TGTGCCAGCAGCGACGGGACAGGCCCGAACACTGAAGCTTTCTTT. It codes for CASSDGTGPNTEAFF.

The chain links TRBV27 to TRBJ1-1; D uncertain. This CDR3 spans 13 amino acids. CDR1 is MNHEY and CDR2 is SMNVEV in the germline V gene (reference sequence). Trimming shortened V by 4 bases and J by 4 bases, and 10 bases separated the two germline ends. CDR3 in amino acids: CASSSRDITEAFF. DNA of the CDR3: TGTGCCAGCAGTTCCCGGGATATCACTGAAGCTTTCTTT.

This clone occurred a few times. The V and J genes are TRBV7-2 and TRBJ2-7, with 8 bases aligning to TRBD1. This CDR3 contains 16 residues. Trimming removed 3 bases from V and 3 bases from J; junction bases left unmatched: 10. The germline V gene encodes CDR1 SGHTA and CDR2 FQGNSA. The CDR3 coding sequence is TGTGCCAGCAGCTTCTCTCCCGGGACAGGTTACTACGAGCAGTACTTC. Translated, it gives CASSFSPGTGYYEQYF.

The gene calls are TRBV11-2 and TRBJ1-4, with D hard to call. Per the germline V gene, CDR1 is SGHAT and CDR2 is FQNNGV. There are 15 residues in the CDR3. Trimming cost V 2 bases and J 6 bases, with 13 bases left between them. The CDR3 DNA follows: TGTGCCAGCAGCTTACGGGTGTCGACGGATGAAAAACTGTTTTTT. Protein sequence: CASSLRVSTDEKLFF. Using reference TRBV11-2 and TRBJ1-4 for the parts outside the CDR3, the full variable domain is EAGVAQSPRYKIIEKRQSVAFWCNPISGHATLYWYQQILGQGPKLLIQFQNNGVVDDSQLPKDRFSAERLKGVDSTLKIQPAKLEDSAVYLCASSLRVSTDEKLFFGSGTQLSVL.

This chain joins TRBV14 and TRBJ1-2; TRBD1 matches at 9 bases. The germline V gene encodes CDR1 SGHDN and CDR2 FVKESK. This CDR3 has 17 amino acids. The V segment lost 3 bases and the J segment 4 bases; nucleotides outside the gene matches: 12. The CDR3 loop is CASSQIGTGSFGYGYTF. In nucleotides, the CDR3 is TGTGCCAGCAGCCAGATCGGGACAGGGTCCTTTGGCTATGGCTACACCTTC.

The CDR3 DNA follows: TGTGCCAGTACTACCAAGCCCACCGGGGAGCTGTTTTTT. As protein: CASTTKPTGELFF. The V and J genes are TRBV19 and TRBJ2-2; D call uncertain. The germline V gene encodes CDR1 LNHDA and CDR2 SQIVND (reference sequence). The CDR3 totals 13 residues. The V gene lost 7 bases and the J gene lost 4 bases, with 10 bases spanning the gap.

The chain links TRBV6-2 or TRBV6-3 to TRBJ2-2; 8 bases are a match to TRBD2. Looked up from germline, CDR1 is MNHEY and CDR2 is SVGEGT. The CDR3 extends over 16 amino acids. The J segment lost 10 bases and the V segment lost 2 bases, leaving 12 bases of the junction unmatched. As DNA, the CDR3 is TGTGCCAGCAGTTACCTTGGGACTAGTATCGGAGCGGAGCTGTTTTTT. It codes for CASSYLGTSIGAELFF.

This chain uses TRBV3-1 (or the pseudogene TRBV3-2) with TRBJ1-4; perhaps TRBD1 as D (6 bases). V lost 6 bases, J lost 12 bases, and 17 bases lay in between. The germline V gene encodes CDR1 LGHDT and CDR2 YNNKEL (reference sequence). This CDR3 is built from 13 residues. CDR3: CASSPRRGEQLFF. CDR3 bases: TGTGCCAGCAGTCCTCGCAGGGGTGAGCAACTGTTTTTT.

In its sample, this clone was seen once. The rearrangement uses TRBV27 and TRBJ1-6, with 8 bases identical to TRBD1. The V gene end was trimmed by 5 bases and the J gene end by 10 bases; junction bases not matched to a gene: 10. The germline CDR1 and CDR2 sequences are MNHEY and SMNVEV (reference sequence). This CDR3 is 15 amino acids long. The CDR3 nucleotides are TGTGCCAGCAGTCCCATAACAGGGGGAAAGTCACCCCTCCACTTT. This translates into CASSPITGGKSPLHF.

Written as DNA, the CDR3 is TGTGCCAGCAGGGGGGGGCGCGAGGAACATGGCTACACCTTC. Translating it yields CASRGGREEHGYTF. The chain has TRBV27 and TRBJ1-2, with a possible D match to TRBD1 (6 bases). V was clipped by 6 bases and J by 6 bases, with 17 bases between them. The CDR3 has 14 residues. The germline V gene encodes CDR1 MNHEY and CDR2 SMNVEV (reference sequence).

This clone was detected only a few times. The V gene is TRBV20-1, the J gene TRBJ1-3, with D hard to call. Trimming cost V 6 bases and J 0 bases, with 3 bases left between them. Germline V gives CDR1 DFQATT, CDR2 SNEGSKA (reference sequence). The CDR3 is 11 amino acids. The CDR3 DNA reads as TGCAGTGCCAACTCTGGAAACACCATATATTTT. It codes for CSANSGNTIYF.

CDR3 in amino acids: CASSLDLAGSYEQYF. The CDR3 DNA follows: TGCGCCAGCAGCTTAGACTTAGCGGGAAGTTACGAGCAGTACTTC. The chain combines TRBV5-1 with TRBJ2-7; 8 nucleotides align to TRBD2. This CDR3 spans 15 amino acids. Looked up from germline, CDR1 is SGHRS and CDR2 is YFSETQ. J gave up 4 bases and V 2 bases, and 8 bases lay outside the gene matches.

This chain links TRBV2 with TRBJ2-1, with D hard to call. The CDR3 runs to 13 residues. Per the germline V gene, CDR1 is SNHLY and CDR2 is FYNNEI. Deletions cut 7 bases from V and 2 bases from J, with 9 bases between. CDR3 protein: CASTMATYNEQFF. In DNA, the CDR3 is TGTGCCAGCACAATGGCCACCTACAATGAGCAGTTCTTC.

This clone has just a few counts. This chain links TRBV19 with TRBJ1-2; D gene unclear. With 7 bases removed from V and 4 bases from J, the gap between germline ends came to 25 bases. From germline, CDR1 is LNHDA and CDR2 SQIVND (reference sequence). There are 17 residues in the CDR3. The CDR3 region has the DNA TGTGCCAGTACTAAAAATAAGGAGTTCTTTAACCCCTATGGCTACACCTTC. The encoded protein is CASTKNKEFFNPYGYTF.

This clone has just one count. The J gene is TRBJ1-1, the V gene TRBV6-5, with a possible D match to TRBD1 (6 bases). Trimming took off 8 bases at V and 1 base at J, with 11 bases between the two ends. Germline CDR1 MNHEY, CDR2 SVGAGI. The CDR3 consists of 13 residues. In DNA form, the CDR3 reads TGTGCCAGCTTCACGACAGGGAACACTGAAGCTTTCTTT. This sequence encodes CASFTTGNTEAFF.

This clone was detected only a few times. The chain joins TRBV11-2 to TRBJ1-3, with 7 bases that match TRBD1. The germline V gene encodes CDR1 SGHAT and CDR2 FQNNGV. V shed 0 bases, J shed 4 bases, and the junction held 12 bases outside the gene matches. The CDR3 is 18 amino acids. CDR3 sequence (DNA): TGTGCCAGCAGCTTAGATGGATGGGGACAGACTAAAGGAAACACCATATATTTT. Translated: CASSLDGWGQTKGNTIYF.

The CDR3 nucleotides are TGTGCCAGCTCACCAGGGACAGGGGAATTCTATGGCTACACCTTC. Translating it yields CASSPGTGEFYGYTF. This sequence joins TRBV18 and TRBJ1-2; TRBD1 agrees at 10 bases. CDR1 is KGHSH, CDR2 LQKENI, per germline. The CDR3 runs 15 residues. The J segment lost 4 bases and the V segment lost 2 bases, leaving 4 bases of the junction unmatched.

This sequence joins TRBV2 and TRBJ1-1, with D perhaps TRBD1 (6 bases). The CDR3 has 13 residues. The germline V gene encodes CDR1 SNHLY and CDR2 FYNNEI. Trimming took 6 bases from V and 7 from J, leaving 15 bases between them. The CDR3 DNA reads as TGTGCCAGCAGAGACGGGACATACGGTGAAGCTTTCTTT. Amino acid sequence: CASRDGTYGEAFF.

The V call is TRBV5-1, the J call TRBJ2-2, with a weak D call TRBD2 (6 bases). This CDR3 comprises 13 residues. The germline V gene has CDR1 SGHRS and CDR2 YFSETQ. Trimming left V 5 bases short and J 3 bases short, with 8 bases between. The CDR3 sequence is CASREGHTGELFF. CDR3 nucleotides: TGCGCCAGCAGGGAGGGTCACACCGGGGAGCTGTTTTTT.

The V gene is TRBV19, the J gene TRBJ1-4, with D perhaps TRBD1 (6 bases). The CDR3 has 15 residues. The germline V gene has CDR1 LNHDA and CDR2 SQIVND (reference sequence). Trimming left V 9 bases short and J 8 bases short, with 22 bases between. Here the CDR3 DNA reads TGTGCCAGCGCTCCATCTCCGGGACATGTAGAAAAACTGTTTTTT. As protein: CASAPSPGHVEKLFF.

This sequence joins TRBV6-5 and TRBJ2-7; D is perhaps TRBD1 (6 bases). CDR3 size: 11 residues. V gave up 6 bases and J gave up 4 bases, with 7 bases separating them. The V gene's germline CDR1 is MNHEY and CDR2 SVGAGI. The CDR3 nucleotides read TGTGCCAGCAGGACAGGTTACGAGCAGTACTTC. Translated: CASRTGYEQYF.

A single count supports this clone. The V and J genes are TRBV15 and TRBJ1-1; D unresolved. The CDR3 contains 11 residues. Trimming cost V 5 bases and J 7 bases, with 8 bases left between them. Germline CDR1 and CDR2: LNHNV and YYDKDF (reference sequence). The CDR3 here is CATSGRGEAFF. CDR3 DNA sequence: TGTGCCACCAGCGGACGGGGTGAAGCTTTCTTT.

This chain joins TRBV18 and TRBJ2-3, with D possibly TRBD2 on 6 matching bases. V gave up 1 base and J gave up 4 bases, with 12 bases separating them. The germline V gene has CDR1 KGHSH and CDR2 LQKENI. CDR3 length: 15 amino acids. The CDR3 DNA reads TGTGCCAGCTCACCACTGTCGGGGGACCCAGATACGCAGTATTTT. Translating gives CASSPLSGDPDTQYF.

The chain carries TRBV5-1 and TRBJ1-1; possible D gene TRBD1, 6 bases. The CDR3 has 20 amino acids. From germline, CDR1 is SGHRS and CDR2 YFSETQ. V dropped 5 bases and J dropped 7 bases, with 36 bases sitting between them. The CDR3 sequence is CASSWSLLITGMVGSGEAFF. CDR3 bases: TGCGCCAGCAGTTGGTCCCTTTTAATCACAGGGATGGTTGGTTCGGGTGAAGCTTTCTTT.

The chain couples TRBV12-3 or TRBV12-4 to TRBJ1-1, with D perhaps TRBD1 (6 bases). CDR3 length equals 13 residues. Between the trimmed V and J ends, which lost 4 bases and 8 bases, there was a span of 14 bases. The CDR3 protein is CASSSRDTKEAFF. DNA of the CDR3: TGTGCCAGCAGTTCCCGGGACACCAAAGAAGCTTTCTTT.

The V gene is TRBV10-1, the J gene TRBJ2-1; D unclear. The V end was cut by 4 bases, the J end by 3 bases, with 7 bases between. The CDR3 totals 13 residues. The germline gives CDR1 WNHNN, CDR2 SYGVQD (reference sequence). CDR3 sequence (DNA): TGCGCCAGCAGTGTCCACAGCTACAATGAGCAGTTCTTC. Translating it yields CASSVHSYNEQFF.

The chain is built from TRBV25-1 and TRBJ1-6; D is uncertain. V lost 3 bases to trimming and J lost 6 bases, with 6 bases between them. The CDR3 consists of 13 residues. Germline values: CDR1 MGHDK, CDR2 SYGVNS. CDR3 sequence reads: CASSEVGNSPLHF. The CDR3 bases are TGTGCCAGCAGTGAGGTCGGTAATTCACCCCTCCACTTT.

This clone was recorded once. The chain uses TRBV18 and TRBJ1-1; the match to TRBD1 covers 12 bases. The CDR3 is 16 residues long. Per the germline V gene, CDR1 is KGHSH and CDR2 is LQKENI. V shed 5 bases and J 5 bases; nucleotides not matched to a gene: 9. CDR3 bases: TGTGCCAGCTCAAGACCGGGACAGGGGGCGTGGACTGAAGCTTTCTTT. It translates to CASSRPGQGAWTEAFF. Full variable domain (remainder filled in from reference TRBV18 and TRBJ1-1): NAGVMQNPRHLVRRRGQEARLRCSPMKGHSHVYWYRQLPEEGLKFMVYLQKENIIDESGMPKERFSAEFPKEGPSILRIQQVVRGDSAAYFCASSRPGQGAWTEAFFGQGTRLTVV.